Following are 11 T cell receptor beta chains from one sample sequenced in a study of blood T cell repertoires in COVID-19. Repertoires were generated with immunoSEQ multiplex PCR, while TCRdb's copy carries only in-frame clones and drops some. The top ten clones hold roughly a sixth of a sample with some 170,000 clones, about 88% of them seen once. Sequenced material: peripheral blood. Receptors were obtained from a man in his sixties with active or convalescent COVID-19.

The chain links TRBV7-9 to TRBJ2-7; a weak D match, TRBD2 (7 bases). Germline CDR1 SEHNR, CDR2 FQNEAQ (reference sequence). This CDR3 has 14 amino acids. V lost 1 base, J lost 6 bases, and 13 bases lay in between. The CDR3 spells CASSLVIGGREQYF. CDR3 bases: TGTGCCAGCAGCTTAGTGATCGGGGGGCGCGAGCAGTACTTC.

The chain couples TRBV9 to TRBJ2-7, with D maybe TRBD2 (6 bases). The germline V gene has CDR1 SGDLS and CDR2 YYNGEE. Trimming removed 2 bases from V and 4 bases from J, with 10 bases in between. CDR3 length: 13 residues. The CDR3 reads CASSVQGGYEQYF. Here the CDR3 DNA reads TGTGCCAGCAGCGTCCAGGGAGGTTACGAGCAGTACTTC. The variable domain in full, with the rest retrieved from reference TRBV9 and TRBJ2-7, is DSGVTQTPKHLITATGQRVTLRCSPRSGDLSVYWYQQSLDQGLQFLIQYYNGEERAKGNILERFSAQQFPDLHSELNLSSLELGDSALYFCASSVQGGYEQYFGPGTRLTVT.

The chain is built from TRBV10-3 and TRBJ2-7, with 10 bases lining up with TRBD1. Germline V gene lookup returns CDR1 ENHRY and CDR2 SYGVKD. J gave up 1 base and V 10 bases, and 7 bases lay outside the gene matches. This CDR3 contains 14 residues. The CDR3 DNA is TGTGCCACCTCCCGGGGACAGGGGTCCTACGAGCAGTACTTC. Protein product: CATSRGQGSYEQYF.

This chain uses TRBV4-2 with TRBJ1-4; TRBD1 agrees at 7 bases. Germline CDR1 LGHNA, CDR2 YNFKEQ. The trim removed 0 bases at V and 3 bases at J, leaving 1 base unmatched. This CDR3 has 15 amino acids. CDR3 in DNA: TGTGCCAGCAGCCAAGACCAGGGGGCTAATGAAAAACTGTTTTTT. Its protein is CASSQDQGANEKLFF.

The rearrangement joins TRBV7-2 to TRBJ1-2; the match to TRBD1 covers 9 bases. Germline CDR1 is SGHTA and CDR2 is FQGNSA. The V segment lost 6 bases and the J segment 4 bases; nucleotides outside the gene matches: 9. The length of the CDR3 is 15 residues. In DNA, the CDR3 is TGTGCCAGCAGACTCGGACAGGGGAGAGTCTATGGCTACACCTTC. As protein: CASRLGQGRVYGYTF.

This clone was picked up one time. The CDR3, as DNA: TGTGCCAGCAGCTCATCCGGGGATACGCAGTATTTT. Translation gives CASSSSGDTQYF. This sequence joins TRBV11-2 and TRBJ2-3; D remains ambiguous. This CDR3 is 12 amino acids long. CDR1 and CDR2 (germline): SGHAT, FQNNGV. V was clipped by 4 bases and J by 6 bases, with 8 bases between them.

J is TRBJ1-6 and V is TRBV5-5; D is ambiguous. Germline V gene data show CDR1 as SGHKS and CDR2 as YYEKEE (reference sequence). The V and J ends lost 0 bases and 6 bases respectively, with 7 bases between them. The CDR3 is 14 residues long. CDR3 sequence (DNA): TGTGCCAGCAGCTTGGGGAGCCCTAATTCACCCCTCCACTTT. Translation: CASSLGSPNSPLHF.

The chain combines TRBV27 with TRBJ1-1; 8 nucleotides agree with TRBD1. Germline CDR1 and CDR2: MNHEY and SMNVEV (reference sequence). The CDR3 extends over 15 amino acids. J was trimmed by 6 bases and V by 6 bases; bases with no gene match: 12. The CDR3 region is CASRDNPGGKAEAFF. CDR3 DNA sequence: TGTGCCAGCAGGGACAATCCAGGGGGCAAGGCTGAAGCTTTCTTT.

The V call is TRBV7-9, the J call TRBJ1-4; D unresolved. CDR1 and CDR2 (germline): SEHNR, FQNEAQ (reference sequence). V was trimmed by 8 bases and J by 7 bases, leaving 17 bases between them. The CDR3 runs to 14 residues. The CDR3 bases are TGTGCCAGCGGCCTCGGACTAGGAGTTGAAAAACTGTTTTTT. Amino acids: CASGLGLGVEKLFF.

The chain joins TRBV19 to TRBJ2-7, with 12 bases matching TRBD1. The CDR3 extends over 15 amino acids. After removal of 4 bases from V and 4 bases from J, the junction contained 5 bases not matched to a gene. Germline CDR1 and CDR2: LNHDA and SQIVND (reference sequence). The CDR3 loop reads CASSRSGQGAYEQYF. DNA of the CDR3: TGTGCCAGTAGTAGATCGGGACAGGGGGCATACGAGCAGTACTTC.

The gene calls are TRBV12-2 and TRBJ2-4; the table's D call of TRBD2 was not tested on the DNA. TRBV12-2 is tagged as a pseudogene. This CDR3 has 18 residues. CDR3 nucleotides: TGTGCAAGTCGCTTAGGAAGAACTAGCGGGAGTCCTAAAAACATTCAGTACTTC. Protein product: CASRLGRTSGSPKNIQYF.